This T cell receptor beta chain was found in a study of beta chain features in type 1 diabetes. V was pared by 6 bases and J by 6 bases, with 18 bases between. CDR1 LNHDA and CDR2 SQIVND come from the germline V gene (reference sequence). The CDR3 has 15 residues. This clone has a handful of counts. The antigen remains undetermined. TCRB transcripts that were expressed got sequenced, as all of the isolated RNA had been reverse transcribed. Sequencing used immunoSEQ multiplex PCR; TCRdb keeps in-frame clones, though not all of them. The data contain about 340,000 clones, around an eighth of them seen just once; the ten biggest clones take up nearly 0.015%. General study points: Within each of all four CD4+ subsets, Type 1 diabetes patients had TCRB CDR3s that were moderately but significantly shorter.

Sequenced material: naive CD4+ T cells from blood. The clonotype was recovered from a woman aged 18-29 years with type 1 diabetes. The V gene is TRBV19, the J gene TRBJ2-1, with a tentative D call TRBD2 (6 bases). The CDR3 DNA follows: TGTGCCAGTAGCCCACGGCGGGGAGGAGGCAATGAGCAGTTCTTC. This translates into CASSPRRGGGNEQFF.